The rows below give T cell receptor beta chains drawn from one sample of a study of T cell responses to AZD1222 COVID-19 vaccine. This table comes from immunoSEQ multiplex PCR, and its TCRdb copy is limited to in-frame clones, with some not included. The sample lists 110,000 or so clones; roughly 86% were seen once. Sequenced here: peripheral blood, sampled 28 days after the second AZD1222 dose. These receptors were obtained from an adult who received the AZD1222 COVID-19 vaccine. Both conserved end residues are part of each CDR3. Each record gives: J gene, D gene, V gene, CDR3 length, clone size, CDR3 DNA, CDR3 protein. The D gene is left open where the match is weak. Clone size is stated in some rows and not others, as once, few, many or a class when expanded.

J gene: TRBJ1-2; D gene: -; V gene: TRBV9; CDR3 length: 12; clone size: few; CDR3 DNA: TGTGCCAGCAGCGTAGATTCCTATGGCTACACCTTC; CDR3 protein: CASSVDSYGYTF
J gene: TRBJ2-7; D gene: TRBD2; V gene: TRBV9; CDR3 length: 18; clone size: -; CDR3 DNA: TGTGCCAGCAGCGTAGCTACCGGCAGCGGGAGTATCCCCTACGAGCAGTACTTC; CDR3 protein: CASSVATGSGSIPYEQYF
J gene: TRBJ1-2; D gene: -; V gene: TRBV2; CDR3 length: 15; clone size: few; CDR3 DNA: TGTGCCAGCAGTGAAGTCGGCAGGGGAAGCTATGGCTACACCTTC; CDR3 protein: CASSEVGRGSYGYTF
J gene: TRBJ2-7; D gene: -; V gene: TRBV27; CDR3 length: 13; clone size: -; CDR3 DNA: TGTGCCAGCAGTCCGGGGTTAGCTGTCGAGCAGTACTTC; CDR3 protein: CASSPGLAVEQYF
J gene: TRBJ1-6; D gene: TRBD1; V gene: TRBV3-1/TRBV3-2; CDR3 length: 15; clone size: -; CDR3 DNA: TGTGCCAGCAGCAATCGGGACAGTTATAATTCACCCCTCCACTTT; CDR3 protein: CASSNRDSYNSPLHF
J gene: TRBJ1-6; D gene: TRBD1; V gene: TRBV27; CDR3 length: 16; clone size: -; CDR3 DNA: TGTGCCAGCAGTTCCCCTGGACAGGGCCAGACCTCACCCCTCCACTTT; CDR3 protein: CASSSPGQGQTSPLHF
J gene: TRBJ1-1; D gene: -; V gene: TRBV18; CDR3 length: 12; clone size: -; CDR3 DNA: TGTGCCAGCTCACAGGACAGCTCAGAAGCTTTCTTT; CDR3 protein: CASSQDSSEAFF
J gene: TRBJ2-1; D gene: TRBD2; V gene: TRBV10-2; CDR3 length: 14; clone size: once; CDR3 DNA: TGCGCCAGCGGGACTAGCGGGGGCCTCAATGAGCAGTTCTTC; CDR3 protein: CASGTSGGLNEQFF
J gene: TRBJ2-7; D gene: TRBD2; V gene: TRBV7-2; CDR3 length: 15; clone size: -; CDR3 DNA: TGTGCCAGCAGCCGGACTAGCGGGAACCATTACGAGCAGTACTTC; CDR3 protein: CASSRTSGNHYEQYF
J gene: TRBJ2-3; D gene: TRBD2; V gene: TRBV13; CDR3 length: 17; clone size: -; CDR3 DNA: TGTGCCAGCAGCCCCTGGACTAGCGGGGGGTGGACAGATACGCAGTATTTT; CDR3 protein: CASSPWTSGGWTDTQYF
J gene: TRBJ1-1; D gene: -; V gene: TRBV10-3; CDR3 length: 14; clone size: -; CDR3 DNA: TGTGCCATCAGGGGGGATACGTTGAACACTGAAGCTTTCTTT; CDR3 protein: CAIRGDTLNTEAFF
J gene: TRBJ2-1; D gene: -; V gene: TRBV12-2; CDR3 length: 20; clone size: -; CDR3 DNA: TGTGCAAGTCGCTCTACTCACTCCACTTGGGGTGACAGCTCCTACAATGAGCAGTTCTTC; CDR3 protein: CASRSTHSTWGDSSYNEQFF
J gene: TRBJ2-7; D gene: TRBD1; V gene: TRBV7-2; CDR3 length: 13; clone size: once; CDR3 DNA: TGTGCCAGCAGCTCGGGACAGATCTACGAGCAGTACTTC; CDR3 protein: CASSSGQIYEQYF
J gene: TRBJ2-7; D gene: -; V gene: TRBV20-1; CDR3 length: 11; clone size: once; CDR3 DNA: TGCAGTGCTAGTTTCGGCGGCGAGCAGTACTTC; CDR3 protein: CSASFGGEQYF
J gene: TRBJ2-5; D gene: -; V gene: TRBV10-3; CDR3 length: 13; clone size: -; CDR3 DNA: TGTGCCATCAGTGAGTTAGGACTAGAGACCCAGTACTTC; CDR3 protein: CAISELGLETQYF
J gene: TRBJ2-2; D gene: -; V gene: TRBV13; CDR3 length: 13; clone size: once; CDR3 DNA: TGTGCCAGCAGCCCCGTAGACACCGGGGAGCTGTTTTTT; CDR3 protein: CASSPVDTGELFF
J gene: TRBJ2-1; D gene: -; V gene: TRBV7-3; CDR3 length: 15; clone size: -; CDR3 DNA: TGTGCCAGCAGCTTAGAGGGAAGCTCCTACAATGAGCAGTTCTTC; CDR3 protein: CASSLEGSSYNEQFF
J gene: TRBJ1-2; D gene: -; V gene: TRBV5-1; CDR3 length: 13; clone size: -; CDR3 DNA: TGCGCCAGCAGCCAGGACGGCCAATATGGCTACACCTTC; CDR3 protein: CASSQDGQYGYTF
J gene: TRBJ2-5; D gene: -; V gene: TRBV5-6; CDR3 length: 14; clone size: once; CDR3 DNA: TGTGCCAGCAGCTTGGGGACGTATCAAGAGACCCAGTACTTC; CDR3 protein: CASSLGTYQETQYF
J gene: TRBJ2-5; D gene: -; V gene: TRBV5-1; CDR3 length: 11; clone size: few; CDR3 DNA: TGCGCCAGCAGCTTTCAAGAGACCCAGTACTTC; CDR3 protein: CASSFQETQYF
J gene: TRBJ1-2; D gene: -; V gene: TRBV5-4; CDR3 length: 13; clone size: once; CDR3 DNA: TGTGCCAGCAGATCTGGGGGTTCCTATGGCTACACCTTC; CDR3 protein: CASRSGGSYGYTF
J gene: TRBJ2-3; D gene: TRBD1; V gene: TRBV19; CDR3 length: 13; clone size: -; CDR3 DNA: TGTGCCAGTAGTATCGGACAGGTCGGAGCGCAGTATTTT; CDR3 protein: CASSIGQVGAQYF
J gene: TRBJ2-1; D gene: TRBD2; V gene: TRBV4-2; CDR3 length: 15; clone size: -; CDR3 DNA: TGTGCCAGCAGCCAAGGGGACTACTCCTACAATGAGCAGTTCTTC; CDR3 protein: CASSQGDYSYNEQFF
J gene: TRBJ1-1; D gene: TRBD1; V gene: TRBV19; CDR3 length: 14; clone size: few; CDR3 DNA: TGTGCCAGTAGTGTGCAGGGGGCGAACACTGAAGCTTTCTTT; CDR3 protein: CASSVQGANTEAFF
J gene: TRBJ2-3; D gene: TRBD2; V gene: TRBV27; CDR3 length: 16; clone size: -; CDR3 DNA: TGTGCCAGCAGTTGGACTAGCGGGAGGGTGGCAGATACGCAGTATTTT; CDR3 protein: CASSWTSGRVADTQYF
J gene: TRBJ2-1; D gene: -; V gene: TRBV10-3; CDR3 length: 13; clone size: -; CDR3 DNA: TGTGCCATCAGAATGCCGGGCCCACCCGAGCAGTTCTTC; CDR3 protein: CAIRMPGPPEQFF
J gene: TRBJ2-1; D gene: -; V gene: TRBV7-3; CDR3 length: 14; clone size: once; CDR3 DNA: TGTGCCAGCGGGGAGTCTAGCAACTACAATGAGCAGTTCTTC; CDR3 protein: CASGESSNYNEQFF
J gene: TRBJ2-1; D gene: -; V gene: TRBV7-3; CDR3 length: 14; clone size: few; CDR3 DNA: TGTGCCAGCAGCTTAAGTGTCACTGTAGGTGAGCAGTTCTTC; CDR3 protein: CASSLSVTVGEQFF
J gene: TRBJ2-5; D gene: -; V gene: TRBV20-1; CDR3 length: 11; clone size: once; CDR3 DNA: TGCAGCTCTGGGAACCAAGAGACCCAGTACTTC; CDR3 protein: CSSGNQETQYF
J gene: TRBJ2-1; D gene: TRBD2; V gene: TRBV5-6; CDR3 length: 17; clone size: -; CDR3 DNA: TGTGCCAGCAGCTTGTTAGCGGGAGGGAGCTCCTACAATGAGCAGTTCTTC; CDR3 protein: CASSLLAGGSSYNEQFF
J gene: TRBJ2-7; D gene: TRBD2; V gene: TRBV7-2; CDR3 length: 14; clone size: -; CDR3 DNA: TGTGCCAGCAGCCCTCACCCGGGGGGCTACGAGCAGTACTTC; CDR3 protein: CASSPHPGGYEQYF
J gene: TRBJ1-3; D gene: -; V gene: TRBV5-1; CDR3 length: 15; clone size: -; CDR3 DNA: TGCGCCAGCAGCTTGGGACCGAGCTCTGGAAACACCATATATTTT; CDR3 protein: CASSLGPSSGNTIYF
J gene: TRBJ1-6; D gene: -; V gene: TRBV6-1; CDR3 length: 16; clone size: once; CDR3 DNA: TGTGCCAGCAGTGAAAGGGGGGGATCTTATAATTCACCCCTCCACTTT; CDR3 protein: CASSERGGSYNSPLHF
J gene: TRBJ2-2; D gene: -; V gene: TRBV9; CDR3 length: 16; clone size: once; CDR3 DNA: TGTGCCAGCAGCGTATTCTCGCTTGGGGCCACCGGGGAGCTGTTTTTT; CDR3 protein: CASSVFSLGATGELFF
J gene: TRBJ2-1; D gene: TRBD1; V gene: TRBV7-2; CDR3 length: 16; clone size: -; CDR3 DNA: TGTGCCAGCAGCTTTGGTCCACCTACAGGGGTCAATGAGCAGTTCTTC; CDR3 protein: CASSFGPPTGVNEQFF
J gene: TRBJ2-3; D gene: TRBD2; V gene: TRBV7-2; CDR3 length: 18; clone size: once; CDR3 DNA: TGTGCCAGCAGCTTACAGACCCGGGCTAGCGGTAGCACAGATACGCAGTATTTT; CDR3 protein: CASSLQTRASGSTDTQYF
J gene: TRBJ1-3; D gene: -; V gene: TRBV2; CDR3 length: 12; clone size: -; CDR3 DNA: TGTGCCAGCAGAGGGGAGGGAAACACCATATATTTT; CDR3 protein: CASRGEGNTIYF
J gene: TRBJ2-1; D gene: TRBD2; V gene: TRBV6-1; CDR3 length: 15; clone size: -; CDR3 DNA: TGTGCCAGCAGTGAAGTAGCGGGGGGGCGGAATGAGCAGTTCTTC; CDR3 protein: CASSEVAGGRNEQFF
J gene: TRBJ1-1; D gene: -; V gene: TRBV13; CDR3 length: 14; clone size: -; CDR3 DNA: TGTGCCAGCAGCTTGACAGAGGTTCGGGGTGAAGCTTTCTTT; CDR3 protein: CASSLTEVRGEAFF
J gene: TRBJ1-1; D gene: -; V gene: TRBV12-3/TRBV12-4; CDR3 length: 13; clone size: -; CDR3 DNA: TGTGCCAGCAGCCTCGGGGGGGGGACTGAAGCTTTCTTT; CDR3 protein: CASSLGGGTEAFF
J gene: TRBJ2-7; D gene: -; V gene: TRBV5-1; CDR3 length: 12; clone size: -; CDR3 DNA: TGCGCCAGCAGCTTGGGACTCTACGAGCAGTACTTC; CDR3 protein: CASSLGLYEQYF
J gene: TRBJ1-5; D gene: -; V gene: TRBV9; CDR3 length: 15; clone size: -; CDR3 DNA: TGTGCCAGCAGCGTATCGGGGGCTCCCAATCAGCCCCAGCATTTT; CDR3 protein: CASSVSGAPNQPQHF
J gene: TRBJ1-6; D gene: TRBD1; V gene: TRBV7-9; CDR3 length: 14; clone size: -; CDR3 DNA: TGTGCCAGCAGCCGTGGGACAGGCCCCAGGACCCTCCACTTT; CDR3 protein: CASSRGTGPRTLHF
J gene: TRBJ1-2; D gene: TRBD1; V gene: TRBV6-5; CDR3 length: 14; clone size: -; CDR3 DNA: TGTGCCAGCAGTCCACGGACAGGGGATTATGGCTACACCTTC; CDR3 protein: CASSPRTGDYGYTF